Each of the 27 T cell receptor beta chains below was sequenced from the same sample in a study of blood T cell repertoires in COVID-19. Data came from immunoSEQ multiplex PCR; TCRdb stores just in-frame clones and leaves some out. The table includes around 91,000 clones, roughly 78% detected once. Sequenced input: peripheral blood. Source of these receptors: a woman aged 80 or older with active or convalescent COVID-19.

To note about this clone: At one of its ends the junction is not consistent with the germline gene, which may arise from a read error. The V call is TRBV28, the J call TRBJ1-1; 9 nucleotides align to TRBD1. Germline CDR1 MDHEN, CDR2 SYDVKM. The length of the CDR3 is 12 residues. CDR3: CASSPPGQGRYF. In DNA form, the CDR3 reads TGTGCCAGCAGTCCACCGGGACAGGGCCGTTACTTT.

The V and J genes are TRBV18 and TRBJ1-3; D gene uncertain. Trimming took off 6 bases at V and 1 base at J, with 10 bases between the two ends. The CDR3 totals 14 residues. Germline CDR1 and CDR2: KGHSH and LQKENI. CDR3 protein: CASSRGISGNTIYF. CDR3 DNA: TGTGCCAGCTCCCGAGGGATTTCTGGAAACACCATATATTTT.

The sample holds a few counts of this clone. V is TRBV7-3 and J is TRBJ2-1, with D perhaps TRBD1 (5 bases). Trimming cost V 3 bases and J 4 bases, with 10 bases left between them. Germline V CDR1 and CDR2: SGHTA, FQGTGA. CDR3 length: 14 amino acids. The CDR3, as DNA: TGTGCCAGCAGCTTGAACAGGAATTACAATGAGCAGTTCTTC. Residues: CASSLNRNYNEQFF.

The chain uses TRBV5-1 and TRBJ1-4, with 7 nucleotides matching TRBD1. V lost 4 bases to trimming and J lost 11 bases; unmatched junction nucleotides: 17. Germline V lookup: CDR1 SGHRS, CDR2 YFSETQ. The CDR3 covers 16 residues. Written as DNA, the CDR3 is TGCGCCAGCAGCACCCAGAGACAGGGTTACCAACAGAAACTGTTTTTT. Translated, it gives CASSTQRQGYQQKLFF.

The chain joins TRBV14 to TRBJ2-1, with unresolved D. The CDR3 has 13 amino acids. Per germline, CDR1 SGHDN and CDR2 FVKESK. With 4 bases removed from V and 5 bases from J, the gap between germline ends came to 9 bases. The CDR3 loop reads CASSRDTNNEQFF. In nucleotides, the CDR3 is TGTGCCAGCAGCCGAGACACAAACAATGAGCAGTTCTTC.

This rearrangement joins TRBV29-1 to TRBJ2-5, with D uncertain. CDR1 and CDR2 from the germline V gene are SQVTM and ANQGSEA. The CDR3 spans 12 residues. Trimming removed 5 bases at V and 4 bases at J, with 11 bases between. CDR3 DNA sequence: TGCAGCGTTCTAGATTGGCGAGAGACCCAGTACTTC. It yields the protein CSVLDWRETQYF.

The chain has TRBV27 and TRBJ1-1, with 7 positions matching TRBD1. The CDR3 has 12 amino acids. Germline V gene lookup returns CDR1 MNHEY and CDR2 SMNVEV (reference sequence). The ends lost 3 bases at V and 8 bases at J; junction bases unmatched: 3. The CDR3 region is CASSFSTGEAFF. The DNA of the CDR3 is TGTGCCAGCAGTTTTTCGACAGGGGAAGCTTTCTTT.

There are a few counts of this clone. The genes are TRBV7-2 and TRBJ1-5; the match to TRBD1 covers 11 bases. Germline V CDR1 and CDR2: SGHTA, FQGNSA. The CDR3 runs to 15 residues. V was pared by 3 bases and J by 6 bases, with 4 bases of the junction left unmatched. The CDR3 sequence is CASSFGQGASQPQHF. CDR3 sequence (DNA): TGTGCCAGCAGCTTCGGACAGGGGGCAAGTCAGCCCCAGCATTTT.

The chain uses TRBV5-1 and TRBJ2-5; D is perhaps TRBD1 (7 bases). Germline CDR1 is SGHRS and CDR2 is YFSETQ. The CDR3 has 15 amino acids. Trimming cost V 0 bases and J 4 bases, with 13 bases left between them. This CDR3 reads CASSLAPGGGETQYF. CDR3 nucleotide sequence: TGCGCCAGCAGCTTGGCCCCAGGGGGAGGAGAGACCCAGTACTTC.

The chain employs TRBV6-1 and TRBJ1-1; D gene unclear. Germline loops: CDR1 MNHNS, CDR2 SASEGT. V lost 3 bases to trimming and J lost 3 bases, with 8 bases between them. The CDR3 extends over 13 amino acids. The CDR3 nucleotides are TGTGCCAGCAGTGAGTCGCGGCACACTGAAGCTTTCTTT. This gives the protein CASSESRHTEAFF.

This chain links TRBV5-4 with TRBJ2-1; D is possibly TRBD2 (6 bases). The CDR3 is 16 amino acids. Germline values: CDR1 SGHNT, CDR2 YYREEE (reference sequence). Trimming left V 4 bases short and J 0 bases short, with 14 bases between. The CDR3 region has the DNA TGTGCCAGCAGCCAAATCACTAGCCCCTCCTACAATGAGCAGTTCTTC. This gives the protein CASSQITSPSYNEQFF. Combining the CDR3 with reference TRBV5-4 and TRBJ2-1 gives the whole variable domain ETGVTQSPTHLIKTRGQQVTLRCSSQSGHNTVSWYQQALGQGPQFIFQYYREEENGRGNFPPRFSGLQFPNYSSELNVNALELDDSALYLCASSQITSPSYNEQFFGPGTRLTVL.

This rearrangement joins TRBV4-2 to TRBJ2-1; the D gene is possibly TRBD2 (5 bases). The CDR3 has 14 amino acids. Germline lookup yields CDR1 LGHNA and CDR2 YNFKEQ. Deletions cut 1 base from V and 7 bases from J, with 11 bases between. The CDR3 DNA is TGTGCCAGCAGCCAAGCTGGCCGCGGGAATGAGCAGTTCTTC. Its translation: CASSQAGRGNEQFF.

In this sample, this clone turned up a few times. This chain uses TRBV6-6 with TRBJ2-1; D unresolved. V gave up 8 bases and J gave up 0 bases, with 5 bases separating them. Germline V gene lookup returns CDR1 MNHNY and CDR2 SVGAGI (reference sequence). The CDR3 totals 12 residues. The CDR3 loop reads CASASSYNEQFF. For the CDR3, the DNA is TGTGCCAGCGCGAGCTCCTACAATGAGCAGTTCTTC.

V gene TRBV11-2 combines with J gene TRBJ2-3; 8 nucleotides align to TRBD2. V dropped 7 bases and J dropped 1; count of bases not matched to a gene: 13. The V gene's germline CDR1 is SGHAT and CDR2 FQNNGV. This CDR3 comprises 17 residues. CDR3 DNA: TGTGCCAGCATCAGTAGCGGGGCCGTAGAGGGCACAGATACGCAGTATTTT. Residues: CASISSGAVEGTDTQYF. The variable domain in full, with the rest retrieved from reference TRBV11-2 and TRBJ2-3, is EAGVAQSPRYKIIEKRQSVAFWCNPISGHATLYWYQQILGQGPKLLIQFQNNGVVDDSQLPKDRFSAERLKGVDSTLKIQPAKLEDSAVYLCASISSGAVEGTDTQYFGPGTRLTVL.

This chain connects TRBV2 to TRBJ1-2, with TRBD1 identical over 7 bases. The CDR3 runs 13 residues. Germline-derived CDR1 and CDR2 are SNHLY and FYNNEI. V was pared by 4 bases and J by 8 bases, with 7 bases of the junction left unmatched. CDR3 DNA sequence: TGTGCCAGCAGTGTTTACAGGGGAGGCGGCTACACCTTC. Its translation: CASSVYRGGGYTF.

On this clone: At one of its ends the junction is not consistent with the germline gene, which may arise from a read error. The V call is TRBV5-1, the J call TRBJ2-2, with D unresolved. The CDR3 is 14 residues long. Germline CDR1 SGHRS, CDR2 YFSETQ. This CDR3 is CASSSQTLAGELFF. CDR3 coding DNA: TGTGCCAGCAGCTCCCAGACTCTTGCCGGGGAGCTGTTTTTT.

V is TRBV5-8 and J is TRBJ1-6, with a possible D match to TRBD1 (6 bases). V was trimmed by 3 bases and J by 3 bases, leaving 10 bases between them. The CDR3 spans 15 residues. Germline V gives CDR1 SGHTS, CDR2 YDEGEE. Here the CDR3 DNA reads TGTGCCAGCAGCTCCGGACAGAACTATAATTCACCCCTCCACTTT. This translates into CASSSGQNYNSPLHF.

The rearrangement uses TRBV28 and TRBJ2-3; 13 bases match TRBD2. The germline CDR1 and CDR2 sequences are MDHEN and SYDVKM. The CDR3 covers 18 residues. After removal of 3 bases from V and 3 bases from J, the junction contained 9 bases not matched to a gene. CDR3 protein: CASSFPLSTSGRTDTQYF. The CDR3 bases are TGTGCCAGCAGTTTTCCACTGTCGACTAGCGGGAGGACAGATACGCAGTATTTT.

In its sample, this clone was seen once. In DNA, the CDR3 is TGCGCCAGCAGCTCCGGGACTAGCGGAATAGCGACAGATACGCAGTATTTT. This sequence encodes CASSSGTSGIATDTQYF. The rearrangement joins TRBV5-1 to TRBJ2-3; 11 bases are shared with TRBD2. Germline V gene data show CDR1 as SGHRS and CDR2 as YFSETQ. Trimming took 3 bases from V and 3 from J; bases not matched to a gene: 9. The CDR3 extends over 17 amino acids.

The rearrangement joins TRBV7-2 to TRBJ2-5; unclear D gene. The germline V gene has CDR1 SGHTA and CDR2 FQGNSA. The CDR3 loop spans 16 amino acids. V was shortened by 5 bases and J by 2 bases, with 18 bases between the two germline ends. CDR3 sequence (DNA): TGTGCCAGCAGCCCCGTCGGTGGTCTAGGTCAAGAGACCCAGTACTTC. It codes for CASSPVGGLGQETQYF.

The CDR3 spells CASSLANQGTYEQYF. CDR3 DNA sequence: TGCGCCAGCAGCTTGGCCAACCAGGGAACCTACGAGCAGTACTTC. The gene calls are TRBV5-1 and TRBJ2-7; D might be TRBD1 (5 bases). V lost 0 bases to trimming and J lost 2 bases, with 12 bases between them. CDR1 is SGHRS, CDR2 YFSETQ, per germline. CDR3 size: 15 residues.

The chain couples TRBV30 to TRBJ1-4; the D gene is possibly TRBD1 (6 bases). This CDR3 is 15 amino acids long. The V end was cut by 1 base, the J end by 4 bases, with 13 bases between. CDR1 is GTSNPN and CDR2 is SVGIG in the germline V gene (reference sequence). The CDR3 DNA is TGTGCCTGGAGTGCCGGGGGGGCAGTTAATGAAAAACTGTTTTTT. Residues: CAWSAGGAVNEKLFF.

J is TRBJ1-2 and V is TRBV9; D is ambiguous. V shed 5 bases and J shed 14 bases, with 16 bases lying between them. Germline lookup yields CDR1 SGDLS and CDR2 YYNGEE. The CDR3 is made up of 11 amino acids. For the CDR3, the DNA is TGTGCCAGCAGAGACCCCGGAGAGTGGACCTTC. It translates to CASRDPGEWTF.

This clone was observed a single time. The rearrangement links TRBV9 to TRBJ1-1; D is unclear. The CDR3 is 15 residues long. CDR1 is SGDLS and CDR2 is YYNGEE in the germline V gene. With 0 bases removed from V and 5 bases from J, the gap between germline ends came to 14 bases. CDR3 amino acids: CASSVEVIGDTEAFF. CDR3 in DNA: TGTGCCAGCAGCGTAGAAGTCATCGGGGATACTGAAGCTTTCTTT.

The chain is built from TRBV11-1 and TRBJ2-7, with 9 bases lining up with TRBD1. The germline CDR1 and CDR2 sequences are SGHAT and FQDESV (reference sequence). CDR3 length: 13 amino acids. V was clipped by 5 bases and J by 5 bases; unmatched bases: 4. The chain's CDR3 is CASSPWTGDEQYF. Here the CDR3 DNA reads TGTGCCAGCAGCCCCTGGACAGGGGACGAGCAGTACTTC.

J is TRBJ1-6 and V is TRBV7-9, with D possibly TRBD1 on 5 matching bases. Between the trimmed V and J ends, which lost 5 bases and 7 bases, there was a span of 15 bases. CDR1 SEHNR and CDR2 FQNEAQ come from the germline V gene (reference sequence). The CDR3 is made up of 15 amino acids. The CDR3 DNA sequence: TGTGCCAGCAGCCCACCCGGAGCAGGGAATTCACCCCTCCACTTT. Translating gives CASSPPGAGNSPLHF.

The chain has TRBV6-1 and TRBJ1-2, with TRBD1 identical over 7 bases. V lost 1 base to trimming and J lost 3 bases; unmatched junction nucleotides: 5. The CDR3 is made up of 15 amino acids. Germline values: CDR1 MNHNS, CDR2 SASEGT. As DNA, the CDR3 is TGTGCCAGCAGTGAAGGGACAGGCTTGTACTATGGCTACACCTTC. It is translated as CASSEGTGLYYGYTF.